The present entry profiles one T cell receptor (beta chain) with its context. It was with 60 Vbeta and 13 Jbeta primers that the PCR ran. Sequencing was performed with immunoSEQ multiplex PCR; in TCRdb, only in-frame clones are kept and a portion is missing. Here the sample spans 95,000 to 130,000 clones, approximately 81% being singletons. These data come from a study of cytomegalovirus exposure and HLA in healthy donors. V was clipped by 3 bases and J by 11 bases; unmatched bases: 10. Germline V gene lookup returns CDR1 SGHTA and CDR2 FQGTGA. CDR3 length equals 14 residues. This clonotype was sampled from a young man in good health and CMV-seropositive. V and J are TRBV7-3 and TRBJ1-1, with 9 bases aligning to TRBD1. Sequencing was carried out using PBMCs. The CDR3: CASSFSRDRARAFF. CDR3 in DNA: TGTGCCAGCAGCTTCTCCCGGGACAGGGCACGGGCTTTCTTT.